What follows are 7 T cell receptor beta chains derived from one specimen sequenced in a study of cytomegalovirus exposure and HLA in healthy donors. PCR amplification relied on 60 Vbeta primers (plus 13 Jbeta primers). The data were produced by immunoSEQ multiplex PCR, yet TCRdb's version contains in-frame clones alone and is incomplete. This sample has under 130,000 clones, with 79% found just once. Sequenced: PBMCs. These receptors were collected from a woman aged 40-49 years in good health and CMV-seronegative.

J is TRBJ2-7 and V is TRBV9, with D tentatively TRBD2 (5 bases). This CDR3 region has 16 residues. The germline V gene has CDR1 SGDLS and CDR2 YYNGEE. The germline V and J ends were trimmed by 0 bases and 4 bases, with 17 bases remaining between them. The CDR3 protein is CASSVDEGNPFYEQYF. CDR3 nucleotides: TGTGCCAGCAGCGTAGACGAGGGCAACCCTTTTTACGAGCAGTACTTC.

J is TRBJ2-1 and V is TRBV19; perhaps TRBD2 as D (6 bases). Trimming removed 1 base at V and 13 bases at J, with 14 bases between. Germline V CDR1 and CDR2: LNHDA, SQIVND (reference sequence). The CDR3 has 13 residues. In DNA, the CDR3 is TGTGCCAGTAGTATAGGGTTCCTAGCGACCCAGTTCTTC. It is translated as CASSIGFLATQFF.

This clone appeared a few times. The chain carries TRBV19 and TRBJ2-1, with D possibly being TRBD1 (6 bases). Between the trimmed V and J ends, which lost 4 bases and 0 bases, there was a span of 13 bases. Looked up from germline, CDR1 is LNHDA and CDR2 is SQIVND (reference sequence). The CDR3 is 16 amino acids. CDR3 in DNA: TGTGCCAGTAGTAGACGACAGGAGGCCTCCTACAATGAGCAGTTCTTC. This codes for CASSRRQEASYNEQFF.

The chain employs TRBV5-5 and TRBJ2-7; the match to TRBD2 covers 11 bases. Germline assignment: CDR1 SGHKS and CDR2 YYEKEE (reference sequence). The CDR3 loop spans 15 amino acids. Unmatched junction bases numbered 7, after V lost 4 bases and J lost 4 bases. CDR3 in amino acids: CASSQGLAGIYEQYF. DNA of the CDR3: TGTGCCAGCAGCCAAGGACTAGCGGGCATATACGAGCAGTACTTC.

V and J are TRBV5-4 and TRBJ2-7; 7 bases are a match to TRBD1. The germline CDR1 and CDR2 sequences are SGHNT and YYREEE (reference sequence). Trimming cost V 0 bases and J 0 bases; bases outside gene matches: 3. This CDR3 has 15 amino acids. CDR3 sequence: CASSLDRGGSYEQYF. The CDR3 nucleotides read TGTGCCAGCAGCTTGGACAGGGGTGGCTCCTACGAGCAGTACTTC.

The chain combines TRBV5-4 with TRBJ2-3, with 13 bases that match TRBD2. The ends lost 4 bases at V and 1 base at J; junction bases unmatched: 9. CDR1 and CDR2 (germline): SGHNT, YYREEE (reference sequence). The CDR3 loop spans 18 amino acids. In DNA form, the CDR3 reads TGTGCCAGCAGCCTGGGACTAGCGGGGTTGGGGGGCACAGATACGCAGTATTTT. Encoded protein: CASSLGLAGLGGTDTQYF.

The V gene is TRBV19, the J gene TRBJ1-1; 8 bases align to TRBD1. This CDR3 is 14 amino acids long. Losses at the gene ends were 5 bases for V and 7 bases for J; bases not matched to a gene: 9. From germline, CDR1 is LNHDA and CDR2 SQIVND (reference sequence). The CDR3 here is CASSLTQGALEAFF. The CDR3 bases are TGTGCCAGTAGTCTGACCCAGGGGGCCCTTGAAGCTTTCTTT.